This record concerns one TCR beta chain sequence. The data belong to a study of blood T cell repertoires in COVID-19. Study-level background: Nucleic acid was either cDNA or gDNA, and it came from T cells, B-cell-depleted T cells, or PBMCs.

The data were produced by immunoSEQ multiplex PCR, yet TCRdb's version contains in-frame clones alone and is incomplete. There are about 140,000 clones in the sample; roughly 85% occur only once, and under 4.5% lies in the top ten. The germline V gene has CDR1 SGHTA and CDR2 FQGNSA. With 5 bases clipped from V and 2 bases from J, the junction kept 4 bases outside the gene matches. This CDR3 has 14 amino acids. This clonotype was obtained from a man between 60 and 75 years old with acute or convalescent COVID-19. The specimen was peripheral blood. The J gene is TRBJ2-7, the V gene TRBV7-2; 9 bases match TRBD1. The CDR3 sequence is CASSPTGGTYEQYF. The CDR3 DNA is TGTGCCAGCAGCCCGACAGGGGGAACCTACGAGCAGTACTTC.